Each of the 10 T cell receptor beta chains below was sequenced from the same sample in a study of shared clonotypes between healthy human individuals. Clones were sequenced by immunoSEQ multiplex PCR, and TCRdb holds only the in-frame ones, with some missing. The sample carries over 2 million clones, roughly 94% recorded once. Sequenced sample: naive CD4+ T cells sorted from blood. The subset: CD45RA+ positively selected. Receptors were obtained from a young man in good health.

Regarding this clone: Distinct nucleotide sequences in the sample also encode this CDR3. Here the CDR3 DNA reads TGTGCCAGCAGCTTGGGACAGGGGACCGGGGAGCTGTTTTTT. Protein product: CASSLGQGTGELFF. The V call is TRBV5-6, the J call TRBJ2-2, with TRBD1 matching over 8 bases. The CDR3 totals 14 residues. CDR1 is SGHDT and CDR2 is YYEEEE in the germline V gene. J lost 5 bases, V lost 0 bases, and 0 bases had no gene match.

V and J are TRBV18 and TRBJ2-1; D gene ambiguous. Germline V gene lookup returns CDR1 KGHSH and CDR2 LQKENI. This CDR3 is built from 15 residues. V was clipped by 3 bases and J by 7 bases, with 16 bases between them. The CDR3 is CASSPLGGPRNEQFF. The CDR3 DNA reads as TGTGCCAGCTCACCTCTTGGTGGGCCGCGGAATGAGCAGTTCTTC.

The rearrangement uses TRBV6-6 and TRBJ2-1, with 7 bases lining up with TRBD2. V was clipped by 7 bases and J by 5 bases; unmatched bases: 11. The CDR3 totals 15 residues. Germline-derived CDR1 and CDR2 are MNHNY and SVGAGI (reference sequence). The CDR3 loop is CASIPGRGVNNEQFF. The CDR3 DNA is TGTGCCAGCATCCCGGGACGGGGGGTAAACAATGAGCAGTTCTTC.

The chain carries TRBV7-2 and TRBJ2-5; no clear D. Per germline, CDR1 SGHTA and CDR2 FQGNSA. The V end was cut by 1 base, the J end by 5 bases, with 8 bases between. The CDR3 sequence is 13 residues long. The CDR3 DNA reads TGTGCCAGCAGCTTAGAAGTTTTCGAGACCCAGTACTTC. Translating gives CASSLEVFETQYF.

The chain recombines TRBV5-4 with TRBJ2-7; 11 nucleotides agree with TRBD2. Germline trimming cut 2 bases from V and 5 bases from J; bases unmatched to any gene: 15. Germline V gives CDR1 SGHNT, CDR2 YYREEE (reference sequence). This CDR3 has 18 amino acids. In DNA, the CDR3 is TGTGCCAGCAGCTTCGGCGCCCTAGCGGGGGGACTACGTGACGAGCAGTACTTC. This gives the protein CASSFGALAGGLRDEQYF.

The J gene is TRBJ1-5, the V gene TRBV5-1; no firm D call. Trimming took off 3 bases at V and 0 bases at J, with 10 bases between the two ends. Germline-derived CDR1 and CDR2 are SGHRS and YFSETQ. The length of the CDR3 is 15 residues. CDR3 sequence reads: CASSWAGVSNQPQHF. The DNA for the CDR3 is TGCGCCAGCAGCTGGGCCGGTGTTAGCAATCAGCCCCAGCATTTT.

The rearrangement joins TRBV28 to TRBJ1-1; possible D gene TRBD1, 5 bases. Deletions cut 2 bases from V and 6 bases from J, with 7 bases between. The germline gives CDR1 MDHEN, CDR2 SYDVKM. This CDR3 is built from 12 residues. The CDR3 region has the DNA TGTGCCAGCAGTTTACGGACACCTGAAGCTTTCTTT. This translates into CASSLRTPEAFF.

The V and J genes are TRBV7-2 and TRBJ1-5; D possibly corresponds to TRBD1 (6 bases). The CDR3 is made up of 16 amino acids. CDR1 and CDR2 (germline): SGHTA, FQGNSA. Trimming removed 1 base at V and 3 bases at J, with 13 bases between. The chain's CDR3 is CASSLVSGAANQPQHF. CDR3 bases: TGTGCCAGCAGCTTAGTCTCGGGGGCAGCCAATCAGCCCCAGCATTTT.

The chain has TRBV18 and TRBJ1-4, with D hard to call. CDR1 KGHSH and CDR2 LQKENI come from the germline V gene. Trimming pared 0 bases from V and 7 bases from J, leaving 12 bases between. This CDR3 is built from 15 residues. The CDR3 nucleotides read TGTGCCAGCTCACCACCGGGAGGGTTAAGTGAAAAACTGTTTTTT. Its translation: CASSPPGGLSEKLFF.

The CDR3 spells CASSSRGDTGELFF. CDR3 nucleotide sequence: TGTGCCAGCTCATCCAGGGGGGACACCGGGGAGCTGTTTTTT. V gene TRBV18 combines with J gene TRBJ2-2, with D possibly matching TRBD1 (7 bases). This CDR3 spans 14 amino acids. Trimming cost V 5 bases and J 3 bases, with 10 bases left between them. Germline values: CDR1 KGHSH, CDR2 LQKENI.